The 29 T cell receptor beta chains below come from one sample, sequenced in a study of blood T cell repertoires in COVID-19. Clones were read by immunoSEQ multiplex PCR, and TCRdb kept only the in-frame ones, dropping some. The repertoire has approximately 260,000 clones, 75% to 90% of them found once; the top ten carry roughly 3.3%. The sample comprised PBMCs or T cells enriched from blood (not recorded which). These receptors originate from a woman aged 35 to 49 with acute COVID-19.

J is TRBJ2-3 and V is TRBV15; D gene uncertain. V lost 0 bases and J lost 5, with 9 bases in between. Per germline, CDR1 LNHNV and CDR2 YYDKDF (reference sequence). The CDR3 spans 14 residues. CDR3 sequence (DNA): TGTGCCACCAGCAGAGATAGCTCGGGAGATACGCAGTATTTT. Translating it yields CATSRDSSGDTQYF.

The chain employs TRBV6-5 and TRBJ1-6; 7 bases agree with TRBD1. V was pared by 6 bases and J by 5 bases, with 4 bases of the junction left unmatched. Germline CDR1 reads MNHEY; CDR2 reads SVGAGI. This CDR3 has 14 residues. The CDR3 is CASRPGQHNSPLHF. In DNA, the CDR3 is TGTGCCAGCAGACCGGGACAGCATAATTCACCCCTCCACTTT.

V is TRBV9 and J is TRBJ2-1; 8 nucleotides agree with TRBD2. This CDR3 has 16 residues. Germline CDR1 and CDR2: SGDLS and YYNGEE. V shed 0 bases, J shed 4 bases, and the junction held 6 bases outside the gene matches. DNA for the CDR3: TGTGCCAGCAGCGTAGGGGGTAGCGGGATGTACAATGAGCAGTTCTTC. The encoded protein is CASSVGGSGMYNEQFF.

The CDR3 nucleotides read TGTGCCAGCACGGCAGGGTGGACCGGGGAGCTGTTTTTT. Translation: CASTAGWTGELFF. The chain joins TRBV6-5 to TRBJ2-2, with D possibly matching TRBD1 (5 bases). V lost 7 bases and J lost 5, with 11 bases in between. The CDR3 loop spans 13 amino acids. CDR1 MNHEY and CDR2 SVGAGI come from the germline V gene.

This clone has a single count. The chain combines TRBV9 with TRBJ1-1; 9 positions agree with TRBD1. V lost 0 bases and J lost 6; bases outside the gene matches: 3. Germline assignment: CDR1 SGDLS and CDR2 YYNGEE. This CDR3 contains 14 residues. Written as DNA, the CDR3 is TGTGCCAGCAGCGTAGAACAGGGGGCGGCTGAAGCTTTCTTT. Translating it yields CASSVEQGAAEAFF.

The chain joins TRBV5-4 to TRBJ1-2, with D unresolved. The CDR3 has 13 residues. V lost 3 bases to trimming and J lost 0 bases, with 6 bases between them. The V gene's germline CDR1 is SGHNT and CDR2 YYREEE (reference sequence). CDR3 in DNA: TGTGCCAGCAGCTCGTATACTAACTATGGCTACACCTTC. This translates into CASSSYTNYGYTF. The entire variable domain, with the rest obtained from reference TRBV5-4 and TRBJ1-2, is as follows: ETGVTQSPTHLIKTRGQQVTLRCSSQSGHNTVSWYQQALGQGPQFIFQYYREEENGRGNFPPRFSGLQFPNYSSELNVNALELDDSALYLCASSSYTNYGYTFGSGTRLTVV.

This chain joins TRBV5-1 and TRBJ2-5, with a possible D match to TRBD2 (7 bases). CDR1 and CDR2 (germline): SGHRS, YFSETQ. The CDR3 is made up of 13 amino acids. The CDR3 protein is CAGASGHYGAQYF. The CDR3 DNA is TGCGCGGGGGCTAGCGGTCATTATGGGGCCCAGTACTTC.

V is TRBV5-5 and J is TRBJ1-4, with 7 bases identical to TRBD1. From germline, CDR1 is SGHKS and CDR2 YYEKEE (reference sequence). The J segment lost 11 bases and the V segment lost 4 bases, leaving 17 bases of the junction unmatched. The CDR3 sequence is 16 residues long. The DNA for the CDR3 is TGTGCCAGCAGCATATCCACAGGGGACGCCCTGGATAAACTGTTTTTT. It specifies CASSISTGDALDKLFF.

This clone is deemed medium-sized. The genes are TRBV29-1 and TRBJ2-5; possibly TRBD1 for D (6 bases). The CDR3 sequence is 12 residues long. V was trimmed by 7 bases and J by 1 base, leaving 10 bases between them. The germline gives CDR1 SQVTM, CDR2 ANQGSEA. The CDR3 is CSGRGVQETQYF. For the CDR3, the DNA is TGCAGCGGCAGGGGAGTCCAAGAGACCCAGTACTTC.

The sample holds many counts of this clone. CDR3 DNA sequence: TGTGCCAGCAGCTTAAGGGGATCACAGGGCACAGATACGCAGTATTTT. It yields the protein CASSLRGSQGTDTQYF. V and J are TRBV11-3 and TRBJ2-3, with D possibly matching TRBD1 (5 bases). This CDR3 has 16 amino acids. Per the germline V gene, CDR1 is SGHNT and CDR2 is YENEEA. Trimming left V 2 bases short and J 1 base short, with 13 bases between.

This chain links TRBV7-8 with TRBJ1-1, with a weak D call TRBD1 (5 bases). Trimming pared 5 bases from V and 1 base from J, leaving 14 bases between. The germline gives CDR1 SGHVS, CDR2 FQNEAQ. This CDR3 is built from 15 residues. CDR3 in DNA: TGTGCCAGCAGCCAACCGGCGGGGCCGAACACTGAAGCTTTCTTT. It translates to CASSQPAGPNTEAFF. The whole variable domain, filled in from reference TRBV7-8 and TRBJ1-1, reads GAGVSQSPRYKVAKRGQDVALRCDPISGHVSLFWYQQALGQGPEFLTYFQNEAQLDKSGLPSDRFFAERPEGSVSTLKIQRTQQEDSAVYLCASSQPAGPNTEAFFGQGTRLTVV.

The V and J genes are TRBV5-3 and TRBJ2-5, with 10 bases that match TRBD2. TRBV5-3 falls under the ORF class, with uncertain function. The CDR3 has 19 amino acids. The junction had 22 bases not matched to a gene; V was cut back by 6 bases and J by 5 bases. The CDR3 DNA reads TGTGCCAGAATGATTGGTCAGCGGGAGGGCCCGGATTGGAGGGAGACCCAGTACTTC. Translation: CARMIGQREGPDWRETQYF.

The chain carries TRBV28 and TRBJ1-5; 7 nucleotides match TRBD1. V lost 3 bases, J lost 5 bases, and 1 base stayed unmatched. Germline V gene lookup returns CDR1 MDHEN and CDR2 SYDVKM. The CDR3 runs to 13 residues. The CDR3 spells CASSLTGHQPQHF. The CDR3 DNA reads as TGTGCCAGCAGTTTGACAGGGCATCAGCCCCAGCATTTT.

There are a few counts of this clone. The chain couples TRBV19 to TRBJ2-3, with D tentatively TRBD1 (6 bases). V was clipped by 4 bases and J by 2 bases, with 13 bases between them. Germline CDR1 is LNHDA and CDR2 is SQIVND (reference sequence). The CDR3 contains 15 residues. The CDR3 loop is CASSTGQTHTDTQYF. The CDR3, as DNA: TGTGCCAGTAGTACCGGACAGACCCACACAGATACGCAGTATTTT.

This clone showed up just once. J is TRBJ1-2 and V is TRBV3-1 (or the pseudogene TRBV3-2); 8 nucleotides match TRBD1. J lost 5 bases, V lost 2 bases, and 4 bases had no gene match. Per germline, CDR1 LGHDT and CDR2 YNNKEL (reference sequence). The CDR3 consists of 14 residues. The CDR3 DNA follows: TGTGCCAGCAGCCAACACGACAGGGGTTATGGCTACACCTTC. Encoded protein: CASSQHDRGYGYTF.

The V call is TRBV30, the J call TRBJ1-2, with 8 bases lining up with TRBD1. This CDR3 is 14 amino acids long. CDR1 GTSNPN and CDR2 SVGIG come from the germline V gene (reference sequence). Trimming cost V 0 bases and J 7 bases; bases outside gene matches: 7. The CDR3 reads CAWSVGQGASGYTF. The CDR3 nucleotides are TGTGCCTGGAGTGTCGGCCAGGGGGCTAGTGGCTACACCTTC.

This chain connects TRBV28 to TRBJ1-6; no clear D. Germline values: CDR1 MDHEN, CDR2 SYDVKM. Trimming cost V 2 bases and J 10 bases, with 6 bases left between them. The length of the CDR3 is 12 residues. CDR3 loop: CASSLVGSPLHF. The CDR3 bases are TGTGCCAGCAGTTTAGTTGGCTCACCCCTCCACTTT.

This clone was seen a few times. This chain connects TRBV3-1 (or the pseudogene TRBV3-2) to TRBJ1-1; D ambiguous. The length of the CDR3 is 14 residues. CDR1 LGHDT and CDR2 YNNKEL come from the germline V gene (reference sequence). V was shortened by 3 bases and J by 1 base, with 9 bases between the two germline ends. The CDR3 DNA reads as TGTGCCAGCAGCCATGATAACAGGAACACTGAAGCTTTCTTT. Translating it yields CASSHDNRNTEAFF.

The chain uses TRBV5-1 and TRBJ2-7; no firm D call. The CDR3 length is 16 residues. The germline V gene encodes CDR1 SGHRS and CDR2 YFSETQ. Deletions cut 4 bases from V and 5 bases from J, with 22 bases between. CDR3 DNA: TGCGCCAGCAGCCCACACGGAATCGCAGGTATAGACGAGCAGTACTTC. It yields the protein CASSPHGIAGIDEQYF. Variable domain in full (rest from reference TRBV5-1 and TRBJ2-7): KAGVTQTPRYLIKTRGQQVTLSCSPISGHRSVSWYQQTPGQGLQFLFEYFSETQRNKGNFPGRFSGRQFSNSRSEMNVSTLELGDSALYLCASSPHGIAGIDEQYFGPGTRLTVT.

V and J are TRBV19 and TRBJ1-2, with 11 bases aligning to TRBD1. The CDR3 has 16 amino acids. Germline V CDR1 and CDR2: LNHDA, SQIVND (reference sequence). The V and J ends lost 3 bases and 5 bases, in that order; junction bases with no gene match: 8. CDR3 sequence (DNA): TGTGCCAGTAGTATGAGAGGACAGGGGGCTGGATATGGCTACACCTTC. Translated, it gives CASSMRGQGAGYGYTF.

The chain has TRBV5-5 and TRBJ2-2; D possibly corresponds to TRBD1 (5 bases). Germline V CDR1 and CDR2: SGHKS, YYEKEE (reference sequence). Deletions cut 0 bases from V and 1 base from J, with 7 bases between. The CDR3 length is 15 residues. The CDR3 nucleotides are TGTGCCAGCAGCTTGGAGGGGTGGAACACCGGGGAGCTGTTTTTT. Translating gives CASSLEGWNTGELFF.

This rearrangement joins TRBV19 to TRBJ1-5, with TRBD1 as a possible D gene (6 bases). The CDR3 is made up of 15 amino acids. Trimming shortened V by 5 bases and J by 4 bases, and 15 bases separated the two germline ends. Germline CDR1 and CDR2: LNHDA and SQIVND (reference sequence). CDR3 nucleotide sequence: TGTGCCAGTAGTCCCATGGGGGCAATAAATCAGCCCCAGCATTTT. Translating it yields CASSPMGAINQPQHF.

The rearrangement uses TRBV6-1 and TRBJ2-4; no clear D gene. The V gene lost 2 bases and the J gene lost 0 bases, with 11 bases spanning the gap. The CDR3 loop spans 16 amino acids. Germline V gene lookup returns CDR1 MNHNS and CDR2 SASEGT. Here the CDR3 reads CASSELSALAKNIQYF. The CDR3 DNA is TGTGCCAGCAGTGAATTGAGCGCTCTAGCCAAAAACATTCAGTACTTC.

This sequence joins TRBV30 and TRBJ1-1; TRBD1 agrees at 9 bases. CDR3 length: 17 residues. V shed 0 bases, J shed 8 bases, and the junction held 16 bases outside the gene matches. From germline, CDR1 is GTSNPN and CDR2 SVGIG (reference sequence). The DNA of the CDR3 is TGTGCCTGGAGTGTTACCCCGGGACAGGGCGTCTCCTACGAAGCTTTCTTT. Residues: CAWSVTPGQGVSYEAFF.

This clone has just one count. J is TRBJ2-7 and V is TRBV19; 9 bases fit TRBD1. The CDR3 length is 17 residues. V shed 4 bases, J shed 3 bases, and the junction held 13 bases outside the gene matches. Germline V lookup: CDR1 LNHDA, CDR2 SQIVND (reference sequence). CDR3: CASSTTRDRAPLYEQYF. CDR3 coding DNA: TGTGCCAGTAGTACTACTCGGGACAGGGCCCCTCTCTACGAGCAGTACTTC.

This chain links TRBV5-4 with TRBJ1-3; tentative D call: TRBD1 (5 bases). Per the germline V gene, CDR1 is SGHNT and CDR2 is YYREEE (reference sequence). V was pared by 4 bases and J by 0 bases, with 17 bases between. CDR3 length equals 17 residues. The CDR3 region is CASSLKAGLTSGNTIYF. The CDR3 nucleotides are TGTGCCAGCAGCCTAAAGGCAGGGCTAACCTCTGGAAACACCATATATTTT.

This rearrangement joins TRBV7-9 to TRBJ1-2; D remains ambiguous. The germline CDR1 and CDR2 sequences are SEHNR and FQNEAQ (reference sequence). The CDR3 is 15 residues long. Trimming took off 4 bases at V and 2 bases at J, with 14 bases between the two ends. CDR3 amino acids: CASSSTRVFNYGYTF. CDR3 nucleotides: TGTGCCAGCAGCTCCACCCGGGTTTTCAACTATGGCTACACCTTC.

The rearrangement joins TRBV5-8 to TRBJ2-1; the match to TRBD2 covers 11 bases. Germline V gene lookup returns CDR1 SGHTS and CDR2 YDEGEE. The CDR3 spans 15 residues. J lost 3 bases, V lost 4 bases, and 3 bases had no gene match. In DNA form, the CDR3 reads TGTGCCAGCAGCCCGGGACTAGCGGTCTACAATGAGCAGTTCTTC. Residues: CASSPGLAVYNEQFF.

The genes are TRBV7-8 and TRBJ1-2; 7 bases agree with TRBD1. CDR3 length equals 14 residues. Germline loops: CDR1 SGHVS, CDR2 FQNEAQ. Unmatched junction bases numbered 7, after V lost 1 base and J lost 8 bases. CDR3 sequence (DNA): TGTGCCAGCAGCTTAGGGCAGGGGGTTCCCGGCTACACCTTC. Residues: CASSLGQGVPGYTF.